The present T cell receptor (beta chain) was sequenced within a study of beta chain features in type 1 diabetes. Study-wide points: The naive, central memory and Treg TCRB repertoires looked more alike in patients than they did in healthy donors. Junctions at VDJ sites from type 1 diabetes patients had fewer insertions and more deletions. TCRB CDR3s were moderately but significantly shorter in Type 1 diabetes patients in all four CD4+ subsets.

Every bit of the isolated RNA underwent reverse transcription, so sequencing read expressed TCRB transcripts. TCRdb keeps only in-frame clones here, not all; method: immunoSEQ multiplex PCR. The sample consists of 300,000 to 400,000 clones, 7.5% to 9% of them appearing once. The table lists this clone with a count of one. Its antigen is still unknown. The CDR3 extends over 17 amino acids. From germline, CDR1 is MNHEY and CDR2 SMNVEV (reference sequence). Germline trimming cut 0 bases from V and 6 bases from J; bases unmatched to any gene: 10. Sorting with CD45RO/CCR7/CD25/CD127/CD95/CD27 yielded naive, central memory, regulatory and stem-like memory CD4+ cells.

Sequencing was done on a sample of central memory CD4+ T cells from blood. This sequence joins TRBV27 and TRBJ1-2, with 10 bases that match TRBD1. This clonotype was sampled from a woman aged 18-29 years in good health. For the CDR3, the DNA is TGTGCCAGCAGTTTATCGAGCGGGGGGACAGGGGTCGATGGCTACACCTTC. This gives the protein CASSLSSGGTGVDGYTF.